These 26 T cell receptor beta chains share one sample of origin, sequenced in a study of regulatory T cells in long-lasting Graves disease (dated by TCRdb to the early 2020s). This specimen's time point label, interpreted: persistent/refractory GD, antithyroid drugs over 5 years with positive TRAb. For both TCR sequencing and RNA sequencing, RNA was extracted from PBMCs using TRIzol. The library was built by means of multiplex PCR. Sequencing relied on an Illumina HiSeq 4000. CDR3 regions were amplified by Arm-PCR with iRepertoire HTBI primers to construct TCR beta libraries. The public reads were reprocessed in TCRdb via fastp at Q25 and MiXCR, keeping in-frame beta chains. Every distinct CDR3 protein forms one entry, paired with its most common genes and DNA. The sample includes roughly 500,000 distinct CDR3 sequences, with approximately 23% observed a single time. About an eighth of the sample rests with the top ten.

The sequences come from peripheral blood mononuclear cells (PBMCs), collected when the disease was refractory, from a patient treated with antithyroid drugs. These receptors all stem from a female donor with Graves disease.

This clonotype was detected ten times or more. The chain recombines TRBV7-2 with TRBJ1-4, with D tentatively TRBD1 (6 bases). Trimming removed 3 bases at V and 6 bases at J, with 8 bases between. The CDR3 runs 13 residues. Germline CDR1 is SGHTA and CDR2 is FQGNSA. The CDR3 bases are TGTGCCAGCAGCTTTCAGGGGCATGAAAAACTGTTTTTT. This gives the protein CASSFQGHEKLFF.

This clonotype was picked up a small number of times. The chain employs TRBV5-1 and TRBJ2-7, with 14 bases aligning to TRBD2. Germline V CDR1 and CDR2: SGHRS, YFSETQ. With 4 bases clipped from V and 6 bases from J, the junction kept 9 bases outside the gene matches. CDR3 length: 16 residues. CDR3 in amino acids: CASSLGTSGGPSEQYF. CDR3 nucleotides: TGCGCCAGCAGCCTTGGGACTAGCGGGGGCCCTTCCGAGCAGTACTTC.

In regard to this clonotype: Relative to the germline gene, one junction end is altered; a read error may explain this. This sequence joins TRBV14 and TRBJ1-5, with D perhaps TRBD1 (6 bases). Germline-derived CDR1 and CDR2 are SGHDN and FVKESK. CDR3 length: 13 residues. For the CDR3, the DNA is TGTGACAGCAGCGCTACAGGGAATCAACCCCAGCATTTT. The encoded protein is CDSSATGNQPQHF.

Concerning this clonotype itself: It may be a read error: a sequence one base away is much more abundant. V gene TRBV6-4 combines with J gene TRBJ1-5; D unclear. Germline CDR1 MRHNA, CDR2 SNTAGT. The V end lost 6 bases, the J end lost 11 bases, and 17 bases lay between the germline ends. CDR3 size: 13 residues. The CDR3 bases are TGTGCCAGCAGCCTAAGTCCAATCATGACCCAGCATTTT. Its translation is CASSLSPIMTQHF.

The V and J genes are TRBV29-1 and TRBJ2-6, with D unresolved. With 4 bases removed from V and 0 bases from J, the gap between germline ends came to 4 bases. Germline V gene sequence: CDR1 SQVTM, CDR2 ANQGSEA. The CDR3 is 13 amino acids. The CDR3 DNA reads TGCAGCGTTGGAGCCTCTGGGGCCAACGTCCTGACTTTC. It codes for CSVGASGANVLTF.

This clonotype was counted only a few times. The CDR3 DNA reads as TGTGCCAGCAGCGTAGAGGGGACAAAGGGTTCTGAAGCTTTCTTT. Amino acids: CASSVEGTKGSEAFF. The chain links TRBV9 to TRBJ1-1; D might be TRBD1 (6 bases). The CDR3 runs to 15 residues. V was cut by 0 bases and J by 6 bases, with 15 bases left in between. Germline CDR1 SGDLS, CDR2 YYNGEE.

A word on this clonotype: Possible read error: a much larger clone is one base away. The conserved phenylalanine or tryptophan normally closing the CDR3 is absent here, so this likely arose from a read error. This chain joins TRBV20-1 and TRBJ2-7; 7 positions agree with TRBD1. The CDR3 is 13 amino acids. Germline loops: CDR1 DFQATT, CDR2 SNEGSKA (reference sequence). Trimming cost V 8 bases and J 4 bases; bases outside gene matches: 11. The CDR3 DNA is TGCAGTACCTCGACAGGGAGTTGGTACGAGCAGTACCTC. It translates to CSTSTGSWYEQYL.

This clonotype was recorded many times. V gene TRBV15 combines with J gene TRBJ1-4; D is perhaps TRBD1 (6 bases). The CDR3 length is 15 residues. From germline, CDR1 is LNHNV and CDR2 YYDKDF (reference sequence). V shed 2 bases and J shed 3 bases, with 10 bases lying between them. CDR3 sequence: CATSRSGHSNEKLFF. The CDR3 nucleotides read TGTGCCACCAGCAGATCGGGACACTCTAATGAAAAACTGTTTTTT.

V gene TRBV9 combines with J gene TRBJ1-1; no clear D. Germline V CDR1 and CDR2: SGDLS, YYNGEE. V lost 5 bases, J lost 5 bases, and 16 bases lay in between. The CDR3 consists of 14 residues. CDR3 in amino acids: CASSSGVGGTEAFF. The CDR3 DNA sequence: TGTGCCAGCAGTTCTGGGGTGGGAGGGACTGAAGCTTTCTTT.

V and J are TRBV7-9 and TRBJ2-7, with TRBD1 matching 7 bases. Germline V gives CDR1 SEHNR, CDR2 FQNEAQ (reference sequence). V was pared by 5 bases and J by 4 bases, with 8 bases of the junction left unmatched. The length of the CDR3 is 14 residues. The CDR3 loop is CASSGFRDSYEQYF. Here the CDR3 DNA reads TGTGCCAGCAGCGGCTTCCGGGACAGTTACGAGCAGTACTTC.

The chain employs TRBV30 and TRBJ2-7; TRBD2 matches at 7 bases. The CDR3 consists of 16 residues. Germline CDR1 is GTSNPN and CDR2 is SVGIG (reference sequence). V was pared by 4 bases and J by 3 bases, with 15 bases of the junction left unmatched. CDR3 sequence (DNA): TGTGCCTGGACCCTGGGGGGGAGGGCCTTGCGCTACGAGCAGTACTTC. Translated, it gives CAWTLGGRALRYEQYF.

This clonotype was seen at least ten times. The rearrangement links TRBV7-2 to TRBJ1-5; no definite D call. Trimming shortened V by 1 base and J by 5 bases, and 6 bases separated the two germline ends. The CDR3 runs to 13 residues. Per the germline V gene, CDR1 is SGHTA and CDR2 is FQGNSA. For the CDR3, the DNA is TGTGCCAGCAGCTTAGGCGTGGATCAGCCCCAGCATTTT. Protein sequence: CASSLGVDQPQHF.

A word on this clonotype: The conserved final phenylalanine or tryptophan is absent from the CDR3, which likely points to a read error. The chain employs TRBV24-1 and TRBJ2-7; 12 bases fit TRBD1. In germline, CDR1 is KGHDR, CDR2 SFDVKD. Unmatched junction bases numbered 5, after V lost 2 bases and J lost 7 bases. The CDR3 has 15 amino acids. CDR3 coding DNA: TGTGCCACCAGTGATTCCGGGACAGGGGGCTGGGAGCAGTACTCC. This encodes CATSDSGTGGWEQYS.

This clonotype has only a few counts. The chain combines TRBV6-2 or TRBV6-3 with TRBJ1-3, with no clear D. The CDR3 extends over 16 amino acids. The V gene lost 0 bases and the J gene lost 0 bases, with 9 bases spanning the gap. Germline values: CDR1 MNHEY, CDR2 SVGEGT. Here the CDR3 DNA reads TGTGCCAGCAGTTACTCAGGAGATAACTCTGGAAACACCATATATTTT. It codes for CASSYSGDNSGNTIYF.

The gene calls are TRBV6-5 and TRBJ2-5; 9 nucleotides line up with TRBD1. The CDR3 has 16 amino acids. Germline CDR1 and CDR2: MNHEY and SVGAGI. The junction had 7 bases not matched to a gene; V was cut back by 4 bases and J by 1 base. The chain's CDR3 is CASSSPDRGFQETQYF. CDR3 coding DNA: TGTGCCAGCAGTTCCCCGGACAGGGGATTCCAAGAGACCCAGTACTTC.

The V and J genes are TRBV20-1 and TRBJ1-5; 9 nucleotides line up with TRBD1. The ends lost 0 bases at V and 4 bases at J; junction bases unmatched: 4. The CDR3 spans 15 residues. Germline V lookup: CDR1 DFQATT, CDR2 SNEGSKA (reference sequence). For the CDR3, the DNA is TGCAGTGCTAGAGATTTAGGACAGGGGAATCAGCCCCAGCATTTT. Translation: CSARDLGQGNQPQHF.

This chain uses TRBV20-1 with TRBJ1-5, with unresolved D. The CDR3 sequence is 14 residues long. Trimming left V 2 bases short and J 3 bases short, with 11 bases between. Germline V CDR1 and CDR2: DFQATT, SNEGSKA (reference sequence). CDR3 residues: CSARMSLDNQPQHF. The CDR3 nucleotides are TGCAGTGCTAGAATGAGTTTGGACAATCAGCCCCAGCATTTT.

In its sample, this clonotype was seen a few times. The CDR3 DNA reads as TGCGCCAGCAGCTTGCAGAAGCAAACTTATCTGAACACCGGGGAGCTGTTTTTT. Its translation is CASSLQKQTYLNTGELFF. The rearrangement joins TRBV5-1 to TRBJ2-2; unclear D gene. Trimming pared 1 base from V and 1 base from J, leaving 17 bases between. Germline CDR1 is SGHRS and CDR2 is YFSETQ. The CDR3 is 18 residues long.

V usage is TRBV4-1 and J usage is TRBJ1-4; D not certain. The CDR3 totals 11 residues. Germline V gene data show CDR1 as MGHRA and CDR2 as YSYEKL. With 6 bases removed from V and 4 bases from J, the gap between germline ends came to 3 bases. As DNA, the CDR3 is TGCGCCAGCAGAGGTAATGAAAAACTGTTTTTT. Translated, it gives CASRGNEKLFF.

This clonotype has ten or more counts. This chain links TRBV5-1 with TRBJ1-6; unclear D gene. In germline, CDR1 is SGHRS, CDR2 YFSETQ. The CDR3 loop spans 14 amino acids. V lost 0 bases and J lost 8, with 9 bases in between. The CDR3 spells CASSLEAGDSPLHF. The CDR3 DNA reads as TGCGCCAGCAGCTTGGAAGCAGGAGATTCACCCCTCCACTTT.

This clonotype was observed a few times. The rearrangement joins TRBV3-1 to TRBJ2-5; 10 nucleotides match TRBD2. Per the germline V gene, CDR1 is LGHDT and CDR2 is YNNKEL (reference sequence). The J segment lost 5 bases and the V segment lost 1 base, leaving 7 bases of the junction unmatched. The CDR3 length is 16 residues. The CDR3 protein is CASSQGLAGVGETQYF. CDR3 nucleotide sequence: TGTGCCAGCAGCCAAGGGCTAGCGGGAGTGGGGGAGACCCAGTACTTC.

The J gene is TRBJ1-1, the V gene TRBV7-9, with D maybe TRBD1 (5 bases). Germline V gene lookup returns CDR1 SEHNR and CDR2 FQNEAQ (reference sequence). V gave up 5 bases and J gave up 8 bases, with 12 bases separating them. This CDR3 comprises 12 residues. In nucleotides, the CDR3 is TGTGCCAGCAGCCCCCAGGGTTCCGAAGCTTTCTTT. Residues: CASSPQGSEAFF.

This clonotype was counted only a few times. The chain is built from TRBV20-1 and TRBJ1-2; the D gene is possibly TRBD1 (5 bases). Trimming took 6 bases from V and 1 from J, leaving 18 bases between them. Germline CDR1 is DFQATT and CDR2 is SNEGSKA (reference sequence). The CDR3 covers 15 residues. The CDR3 sequence is CSASSGGKDNYGYTF. For the CDR3, the DNA is TGCAGTGCCTCCTCTGGGGGAAAGGATAACTATGGCTACACCTTC.

The V gene is TRBV20-1, the J gene TRBJ2-5; D is unclear. The J call may be in error: the DNA end matches TRBJ2-7 better. Germline V gene sequence: CDR1 DFQATT, CDR2 SNEGSKA (reference sequence). The CDR3 has 13 residues. The CDR3 coding sequence is TGCAGTGCTGGCAAGGGTCCAACCTACGAGCAGTACTTC. Translation gives CSAGKGPTYEQYF.

Details on this clonotype: It is likely a read error: a sequence one base away is far more abundant. V is TRBV7-9 and J is TRBJ2-5, with D unclear. Germline CDR1 reads SEHNR; CDR2 reads FQNEAQ (reference sequence). The CDR3 totals 13 residues. Trimming pared 3 bases from V and 11 bases from J, leaving 16 bases between. The CDR3 DNA sequence: TGTGCCAGCAGCTTTGCTTCCTACAATGAGCAGTACTTC. It codes for CASSFASYNEQYF.

This clonotype appeared a few times. The chain combines TRBV28 with TRBJ2-6, with a weak D call TRBD1 (6 bases). Germline V CDR1 and CDR2: MDHEN, SYDVKM. V was shortened by 3 bases and J by 3 bases, with 12 bases between the two germline ends. The CDR3 length is 16 residues. The CDR3 region is CASSFTGQDGANVLTF. The CDR3 nucleotides read TGTGCCAGCAGTTTCACAGGGCAGGATGGGGCCAACGTCCTGACTTTC.